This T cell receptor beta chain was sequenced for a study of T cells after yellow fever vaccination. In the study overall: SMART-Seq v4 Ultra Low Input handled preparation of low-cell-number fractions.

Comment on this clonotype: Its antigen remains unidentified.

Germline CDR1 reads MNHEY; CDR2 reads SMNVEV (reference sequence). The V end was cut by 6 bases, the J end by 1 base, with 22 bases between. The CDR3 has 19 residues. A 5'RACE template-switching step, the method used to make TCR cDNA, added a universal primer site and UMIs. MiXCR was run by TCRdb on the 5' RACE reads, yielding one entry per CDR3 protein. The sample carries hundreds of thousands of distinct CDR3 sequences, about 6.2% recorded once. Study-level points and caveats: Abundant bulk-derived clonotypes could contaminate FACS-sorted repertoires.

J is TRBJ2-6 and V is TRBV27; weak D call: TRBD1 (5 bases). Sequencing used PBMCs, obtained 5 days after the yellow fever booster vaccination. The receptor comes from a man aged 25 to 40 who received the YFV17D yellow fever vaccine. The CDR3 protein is CASRLSVNLHRSGANVLTF. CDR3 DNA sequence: TGTGCCAGCAGGCTAAGCGTAAACCTTCACAGGTCTGGGGCCAACGTCCTGACTTTC. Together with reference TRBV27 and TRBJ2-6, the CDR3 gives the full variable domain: EAQVTQNPRYLITVTGKKLTVTCSQNMNHEYMSWYRQDPGLGLRQIYYSMNVEVTDKGDVPEGYKVSRKEKRNFPLILESPSPNQTSLYFCASRLSVNLHRSGANVLTFGAGSRLTVL.